Below are 29 T cell receptor beta chains sequenced from a single sample in a study of cytomegalovirus exposure and HLA in healthy donors. PCR amplification relied on 60 Vbeta primers (plus 13 Jbeta primers). Assay: immunoSEQ multiplex PCR; the TCRdb copy retains only in-frame clones and omits some. Of 150,000 or so clones listed, 78% are singletons. Sample: PBMCs. Receptors originate from a woman in her 40s in good health and CMV-seropositive.

This CDR3 is CASSFSAGTDTQYF. DNA for the CDR3: TGTGCCAGCAGCTTCTCAGCGGGCACAGATACGCAGTATTTT. V and J are TRBV13 and TRBJ2-3; perhaps TRBD2 as D (5 bases). The CDR3 covers 14 residues. The V gene lost 3 bases and the J gene lost 1 base, with 8 bases spanning the gap. In germline, CDR1 is PRHDT, CDR2 FYEKMQ (reference sequence).

The chain uses TRBV6-5 and TRBJ1-1; tentative D call: TRBD1 (5 bases). V was pared by 6 bases and J by 4 bases, with 15 bases between. The CDR3 length is 14 residues. From germline, CDR1 is MNHEY and CDR2 SVGAGI. CDR3 in DNA: TGTGCCAGCAGAAACTCGAGGGGACTCACTGAAGCTTTCTTT. Translation: CASRNSRGLTEAFF.

This clone was detected only a few times. This chain joins TRBV6-5 and TRBJ2-1, with 7 bases that match TRBD2. The germline gives CDR1 MNHEY, CDR2 SVGAGI. J lost 2 bases, V lost 6 bases, and 4 bases had no gene match. There are 14 residues in the CDR3. Written as DNA, the CDR3 is TGTGCCAGCAGGAAAGGACTAGCCTACAATGAGCAGTTCTTC. Its protein product is CASRKGLAYNEQFF.

With respect to this clone: The DNA is omitted, as the CDR3 cannot be located on it reliably, and the CDR3 follows TCRdb's listing. The rearrangement joins TRBV19 to TRBJ1-2. The CDR3 region is 13 residues in length, termini included. CDR1 LNHDA and CDR2 SQIVND come from the germline V gene (reference sequence). CDR3 sequence: CASTSGGVYGYTF.

This chain links TRBV6-5 with TRBJ1-5; no reliable D call. Looked up from germline, CDR1 is MNHEY and CDR2 is SVGAGI. This CDR3 has 13 residues. The V end was cut by 7 bases, the J end by 2 bases, with 9 bases between. CDR3 amino acids: CASKGTGNQPQHF. DNA of the CDR3: TGTGCCAGCAAAGGAACAGGCAATCAGCCCCAGCATTTT.

The rearrangement links TRBV28 to TRBJ1-2; a possible D gene is TRBD1 (5 bases). Germline-derived CDR1 and CDR2 are MDHEN and SYDVKM. This CDR3 is built from 13 residues. The germline V and J ends were trimmed by 4 bases and 7 bases, with 13 bases remaining between them. Here the CDR3 reads CASSWLGDGGYTF. CDR3 nucleotide sequence: TGTGCCAGCAGTTGGTTAGGGGATGGTGGCTACACCTTC.

The rearrangement uses TRBV2 and TRBJ1-2, with D tentatively TRBD1 (6 bases). The CDR3 has 14 residues. The germline gives CDR1 SNHLY, CDR2 FYNNEI. Trimming took off 5 bases at V and 8 bases at J, with 18 bases between the two ends. Here the CDR3 reads CASSPGTRPYGYTF. DNA of the CDR3: TGTGCCAGCAGTCCCGGGACAAGGCCTTACGGCTACACCTTC.

The genes are TRBV5-1 and TRBJ1-1; no clear D gene. V lost 2 bases and J 2 bases, leaving 10 bases between the germline ends. The CDR3 has 14 amino acids. Germline values: CDR1 SGHRS, CDR2 YFSETQ. The CDR3 nucleotides read TGCGCCAGCAGCTTACATGTTGCTAACACTGAAGCTTTCTTT. Protein product: CASSLHVANTEAFF.

This clone has only a few counts. This chain joins TRBV2 and TRBJ2-3; 7 positions agree with TRBD2. Looked up from germline, CDR1 is SNHLY and CDR2 is FYNNEI. With V trimmed by 3 bases and J by 5 bases, 11 bases remained unmatched. The CDR3 has 16 residues. CDR3 coding DNA: TGTGCCAGCAGTGAGGCGACTAGCCTGATAGTAGATACGCAGTATTTT. This encodes CASSEATSLIVDTQYF.

The chain has TRBV7-9 and TRBJ1-1, with 7 positions matching TRBD1. V shed 4 bases, J shed 2 bases, and the junction held 13 bases outside the gene matches. CDR1 is SEHNR and CDR2 is FQNEAQ in the germline V gene (reference sequence). This CDR3 is 17 amino acids long. The CDR3 region is CASSSRPGTDPNTEAFF. The CDR3 nucleotides are TGTGCCAGCAGCTCCCGCCCCGGGACAGACCCAAACACTGAAGCTTTCTTT.

The V and J genes are TRBV6-5 and TRBJ2-1; D is unresolved. The V and J ends lost 3 bases and 9 bases respectively, with 15 bases between them. This CDR3 region has 14 residues. Germline V gives CDR1 MNHEY, CDR2 SVGAGI. CDR3 sequence: CASSYSRVDSEQFF. CDR3 DNA sequence: TGTGCCAGCAGTTATTCACGGGTCGATAGTGAGCAGTTCTTC.

The chain recombines TRBV7-9 with TRBJ2-3, with D tentatively TRBD1 (5 bases). The germline V gene has CDR1 SEHNR and CDR2 FQNEAQ (reference sequence). Trimming shortened V by 2 bases and J by 5 bases, and 8 bases separated the two germline ends. This CDR3 is built from 13 residues. The CDR3 DNA follows: TGTGCCAGCAGCTTATTTCAGGGAGATACGCAGTATTTT. It specifies CASSLFQGDTQYF.

V gene TRBV27 combines with J gene TRBJ1-2, with D unclear. The CDR3 totals 18 residues. Germline loops: CDR1 MNHEY, CDR2 SMNVEV (reference sequence). Trimming stripped 8 bases from V and 0 bases from J, with 25 bases between. As DNA, the CDR3 is TGTGCCAGCGGGGAGAGAGACTTGAGAGGGCTCGCTAACTATGGCTACACCTTC. The encoded protein is CASGERDLRGLANYGYTF.

About this clone: Its ends do not fully match the called genes, so a read error is possible. This chain uses TRBV7-7 with TRBJ2-2, with a tentative D call TRBD1 (6 bases). Germline lookup yields CDR1 SSHAT and CDR2 FNYEAQ (reference sequence). The CDR3 consists of 15 residues. CDR3 in amino acids: CASSSGVLDTGELFF. DNA for the CDR3: TGTGCTAGCAGCTCAGGGGTACTGGACACCGGGGAGCTGTTTTTT.

The chain couples TRBV18 to TRBJ1-2; D is unresolved. Trimming left V 3 bases short and J 4 bases short, with 12 bases between. CDR1 and CDR2 from the germline V gene are KGHSH and LQKENI. The CDR3 covers 14 residues. CDR3 amino acids: CASSPQRESYGYTF. The DNA for the CDR3 is TGTGCCAGCTCACCTCAAAGGGAGAGCTATGGCTACACCTTC.

The V and J genes are TRBV7-2 and TRBJ2-5, with 7 bases lining up with TRBD1. V was clipped by 5 bases and J by 8 bases; unmatched bases: 11. Per the germline V gene, CDR1 is SGHTA and CDR2 is FQGNSA. This CDR3 comprises 14 residues. Written as DNA, the CDR3 is TGTGCCAGCAGCATCTCTTGGACAGGAATTACCCAGTACTTC. It translates to CASSISWTGITQYF.

This rearrangement joins TRBV5-4 to TRBJ1-5; D not certain. V was shortened by 3 bases and J by 4 bases, with 14 bases between the two germline ends. CDR1 and CDR2 (germline): SGHNT, YYREEE (reference sequence). CDR3 length: 15 amino acids. In nucleotides, the CDR3 is TGTGCCAGCAGCTCCGAGACTGATAATAATCAGCCCCAGCATTTT. Translating gives CASSSETDNNQPQHF.

The chain employs TRBV18 and TRBJ2-7, with 10 bases lining up with TRBD1. Germline CDR1 is KGHSH and CDR2 is LQKENI. This CDR3 is built from 14 residues. V was pared by 5 bases and J by 5 bases, with 6 bases of the junction left unmatched. Written as DNA, the CDR3 is TGTGCCAGCTCATCGAGGACAGGGGGTAACGAGCAGTACTTC. Encoded protein: CASSSRTGGNEQYF.

The rearrangement uses TRBV10-3 and TRBJ2-1; 8 nucleotides match TRBD1. CDR3 size: 14 residues. Per germline, CDR1 ENHRY and CDR2 SYGVKD. V shed 3 bases, J shed 8 bases, and the junction held 6 bases outside the gene matches. CDR3 nucleotide sequence: TGTGCCATCAGTGAAGGGACAGGCGTGGATGAGCAGTTCTTC. As protein: CAISEGTGVDEQFF.

DNA for the CDR3: TGCGCCAGCACCCCGGGACAGGGATGGGATGGCTACACCTTC. The encoded protein is CASTPGQGWDGYTF. This chain joins TRBV5-1 and TRBJ1-2; TRBD1 agrees at 9 bases. This CDR3 has 14 amino acids. From germline, CDR1 is SGHRS and CDR2 YFSETQ. V lost 6 bases, J lost 6 bases, and 9 bases stayed unmatched.

This chain joins TRBV5-1 and TRBJ2-2; 7 bases align to TRBD1. The CDR3 spans 14 residues. From germline, CDR1 is SGHRS and CDR2 YFSETQ. Trimming at V came to 7 bases and at J to 3 bases, leaving 6 bases not matched to a gene. CDR3 nucleotides: TGCGCCAGCCGATACAGGGGAGACACCGGGGAGCTGTTTTTT. Translation gives CASRYRGDTGELFF.

The chain uses TRBV10-3 and TRBJ2-2; D not certain. This CDR3 spans 13 amino acids. CDR1 ENHRY and CDR2 SYGVKD come from the germline V gene. Trimming pared 4 bases from V and 5 bases from J, leaving 8 bases between. The CDR3 DNA is TGTGCCATCAGTGTGACTCCTACCGGGGAGCTGTTTTTT. Its translation is CAISVTPTGELFF.

The J gene is TRBJ1-1, the V gene TRBV7-9, with D hard to call. V lost 1 base, J lost 6 bases, and 6 bases lay in between. The germline gives CDR1 SEHNR, CDR2 FQNEAQ (reference sequence). This CDR3 is built from 12 residues. Here the CDR3 DNA reads TGTGCCAGCAGCTTAGTAAGCCCTGAAGCTTTCTTT. This gives the protein CASSLVSPEAFF.

The rearrangement links TRBV10-3 to TRBJ1-2, with 10 bases identical to TRBD1. This CDR3 contains 14 residues. Germline lookup yields CDR1 ENHRY and CDR2 SYGVKD. The V gene end was trimmed by 7 bases and the J gene end by 7 bases; junction bases not matched to a gene: 9. CDR3 amino acids: CAIISDRGKGGYTF. For the CDR3, the DNA is TGTGCCATCATTTCGGACAGGGGGAAGGGTGGCTACACCTTC.

The rearrangement joins TRBV7-8 to TRBJ1-5, with D possibly TRBD1 on 6 matching bases. The CDR3 is 14 amino acids. CDR1 SGHVS and CDR2 FQNEAQ come from the germline V gene. The germline V and J ends were trimmed by 3 bases and 4 bases, with 10 bases remaining between them. CDR3 region: CASSLQQGNQPQHF. The CDR3, as DNA: TGTGCCAGCAGCTTGCAACAGGGTAATCAGCCCCAGCATTTT.

The chain uses TRBV7-2 and TRBJ2-2; D ambiguous. Per the germline V gene, CDR1 is SGHTA and CDR2 is FQGNSA. The CDR3 is made up of 15 amino acids. Trimming removed 2 bases from V and 1 base from J, with 8 bases in between. The DNA of the CDR3 is TGTGCCAGCAGCTTACGTACGGTGAACACCGGGGAGCTGTTTTTT. Translated, it gives CASSLRTVNTGELFF.

The chain is built from TRBV9 and TRBJ2-1; no reliable D call. CDR3 length: 15 amino acids. The germline CDR1 and CDR2 sequences are SGDLS and YYNGEE. V lost 1 base and J 2 bases, leaving 10 bases between the germline ends. This CDR3 reads CASSVISGTYNEQFF. CDR3 sequence (DNA): TGTGCCAGCAGCGTAATCTCCGGTACCTACAATGAGCAGTTCTTC. The full variable domain, with the rest looked up from reference TRBV9 and TRBJ2-1, is DSGVTQTPKHLITATGQRVTLRCSPRSGDLSVYWYQQSLDQGLQFLIQYYNGEERAKGNILERFSAQQFPDLHSELNLSSLELGDSALYFCASSVISGTYNEQFFGPGTRLTVL.

The chain recombines TRBV14 with TRBJ2-5; D uncertain. The DNA end is more similar to TRBJ2-7, so the J call may be wrong. The CDR3 sequence is 11 residues long. Germline CDR1 reads SGHDN; CDR2 reads FVKESK. For the CDR3, the DNA is TGTGCCAGCAGCGATACCTACGAGCAGTACTTC. Residues: CASSDTYEQYF.

The chain uses TRBV6-5 and TRBJ1-1; D is unresolved. Germline V gene lookup returns CDR1 MNHEY and CDR2 SVGAGI. Trimming took off 8 bases at V and 0 bases at J, with 16 bases between the two ends. The CDR3 has 15 residues. The CDR3 DNA follows: TGTGCCAGCGGCCCCCGGCGGTCATTGAACACTGAAGCTTTCTTT. Protein product: CASGPRRSLNTEAFF.